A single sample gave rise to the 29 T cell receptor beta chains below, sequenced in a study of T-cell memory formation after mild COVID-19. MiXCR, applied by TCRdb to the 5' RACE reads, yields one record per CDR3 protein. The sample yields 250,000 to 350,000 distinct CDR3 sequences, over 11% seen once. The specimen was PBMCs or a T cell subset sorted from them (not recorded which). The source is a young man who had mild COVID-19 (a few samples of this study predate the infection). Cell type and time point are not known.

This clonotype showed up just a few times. CDR3: CASSFAAGPNYGYTF. The CDR3 region has the DNA TGCGCCAGCAGCTTCGCGGCGGGACCTAACTATGGCTACACCTTC. The genes are TRBV5-1 and TRBJ1-2, with D possibly TRBD1 on 5 matching bases. This CDR3 has 15 residues. V lost 2 bases and J lost 0, with 11 bases in between. The germline CDR1 and CDR2 sequences are SGHRS and YFSETQ.

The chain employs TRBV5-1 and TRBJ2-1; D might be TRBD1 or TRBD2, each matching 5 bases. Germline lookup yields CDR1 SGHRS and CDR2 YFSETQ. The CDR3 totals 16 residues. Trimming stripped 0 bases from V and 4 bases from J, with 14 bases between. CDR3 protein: CASSLGLGTPYNEQFF. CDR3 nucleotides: TGCGCCAGCAGCTTGGGCCTCGGGACGCCATACAATGAGCAGTTCTTC. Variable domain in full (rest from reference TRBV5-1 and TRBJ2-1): KAGVTQTPRYLIKTRGQQVTLSCSPISGHRSVSWYQQTPGQGLQFLFEYFSETQRNKGNFPGRFSGRQFSNSRSEMNVSTLELGDSALYLCASSLGLGTPYNEQFFGPGTRLTVL.

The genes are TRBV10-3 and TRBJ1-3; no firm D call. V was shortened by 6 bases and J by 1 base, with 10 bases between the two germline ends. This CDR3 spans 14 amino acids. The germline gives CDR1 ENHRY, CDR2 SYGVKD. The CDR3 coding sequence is TGTGCCATCAGACCGGGTACGTCTGGAAACACCATATATTTT. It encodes CAIRPGTSGNTIYF.

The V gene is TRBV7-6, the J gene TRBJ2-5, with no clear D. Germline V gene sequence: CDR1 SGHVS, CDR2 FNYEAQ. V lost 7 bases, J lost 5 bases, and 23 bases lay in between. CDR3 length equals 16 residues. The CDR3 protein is CASTPSRAGKRETQYF. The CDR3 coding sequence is TGTGCCAGCACCCCGAGCCGGGCCGGCAAAAGGGAGACCCAGTACTTC. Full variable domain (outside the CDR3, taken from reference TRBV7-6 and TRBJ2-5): GAGVSQSPRYKVTKRGQDVALRCDPISGHVSLYWYRQALGQGPEFLTYFNYEAQQDKSGLPNDRFSAERPEGSISTLTIQRTEQRDSAMYRCASTPSRAGKRETQYFGPGTRLLVL.

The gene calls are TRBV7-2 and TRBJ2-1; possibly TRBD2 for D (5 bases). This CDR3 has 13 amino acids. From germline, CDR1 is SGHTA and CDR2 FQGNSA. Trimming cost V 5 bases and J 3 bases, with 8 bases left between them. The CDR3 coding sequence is TGTGCCAGCAGCGGGCGGGTCTACAATGAGCAGTTCTTC. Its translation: CASSGRVYNEQFF. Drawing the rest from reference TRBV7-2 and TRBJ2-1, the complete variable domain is GAGVSQSPSNKVTEKGKDVELRCDPISGHTALYWYRQSLGQGLEFLIYFQGNSAPDKSGLPSDRFSAERTGGSVSTLTIQRTQQEDSAVYLCASSGRVYNEQFFGPGTRLTVL.

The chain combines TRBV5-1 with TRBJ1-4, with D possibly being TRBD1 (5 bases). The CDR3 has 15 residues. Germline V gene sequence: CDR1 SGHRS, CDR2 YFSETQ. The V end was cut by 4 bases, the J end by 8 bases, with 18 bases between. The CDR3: CASSRAFLEGEKLFF. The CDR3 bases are TGCGCCAGCAGCAGGGCTTTTTTAGAGGGGGAAAAACTGTTTTTT.

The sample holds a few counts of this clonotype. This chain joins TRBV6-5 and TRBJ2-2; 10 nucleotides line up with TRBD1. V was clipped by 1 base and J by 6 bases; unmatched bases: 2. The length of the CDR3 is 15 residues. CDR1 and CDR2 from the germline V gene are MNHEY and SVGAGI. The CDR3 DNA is TGTGCCAGCAGTTACTGGGGGACAGGGGCCGGGGAGCTGTTTTTT. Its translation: CASSYWGTGAGELFF.

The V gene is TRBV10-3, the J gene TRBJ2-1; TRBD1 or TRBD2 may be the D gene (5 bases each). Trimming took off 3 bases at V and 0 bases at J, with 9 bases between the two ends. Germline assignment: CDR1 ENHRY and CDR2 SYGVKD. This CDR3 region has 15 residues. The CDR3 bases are TGTGCCATCAGTGATTTGGGGGTCTCCTACAATGAGCAGTTCTTC. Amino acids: CAISDLGVSYNEQFF.

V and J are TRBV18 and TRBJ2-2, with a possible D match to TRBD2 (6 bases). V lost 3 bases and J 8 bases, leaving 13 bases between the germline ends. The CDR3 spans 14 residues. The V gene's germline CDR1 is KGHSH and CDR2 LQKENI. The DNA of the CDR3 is TGTGCCAGCTCACCCTGGGACTCGGCGGGGGAGCTGTTTTTT. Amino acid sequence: CASSPWDSAGELFF.

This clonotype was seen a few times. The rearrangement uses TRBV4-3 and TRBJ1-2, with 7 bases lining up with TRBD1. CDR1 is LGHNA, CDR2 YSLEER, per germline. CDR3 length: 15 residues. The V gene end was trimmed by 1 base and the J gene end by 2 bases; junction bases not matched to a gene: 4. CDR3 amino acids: CASSQGAGGNYGYTF. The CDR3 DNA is TGCGCCAGCAGCCAAGGGGCAGGGGGGAACTATGGCTACACCTTC.

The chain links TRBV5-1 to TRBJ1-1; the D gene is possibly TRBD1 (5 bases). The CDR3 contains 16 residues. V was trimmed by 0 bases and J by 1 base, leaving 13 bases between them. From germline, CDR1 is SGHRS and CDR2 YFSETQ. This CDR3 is CASSLVSGRSNTEAFF. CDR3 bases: TGCGCCAGCAGCTTGGTGTCAGGGCGTTCGAACACTGAAGCTTTCTTT.

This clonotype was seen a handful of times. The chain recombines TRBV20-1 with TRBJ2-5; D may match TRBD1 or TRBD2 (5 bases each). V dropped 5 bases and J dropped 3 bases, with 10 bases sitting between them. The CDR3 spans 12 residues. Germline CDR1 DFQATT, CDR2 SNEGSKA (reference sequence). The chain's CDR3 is CSARDVKETQYF. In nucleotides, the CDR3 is TGCAGTGCTCGGGACGTAAAAGAGACCCAGTACTTC.

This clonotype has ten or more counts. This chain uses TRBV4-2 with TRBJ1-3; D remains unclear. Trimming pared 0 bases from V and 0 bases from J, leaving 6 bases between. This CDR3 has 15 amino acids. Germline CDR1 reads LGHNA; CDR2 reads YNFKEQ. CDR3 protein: CASSQDRSSGNTIYF. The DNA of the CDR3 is TGTGCCAGCAGCCAAGACAGGAGCTCTGGAAACACCATATATTTT.

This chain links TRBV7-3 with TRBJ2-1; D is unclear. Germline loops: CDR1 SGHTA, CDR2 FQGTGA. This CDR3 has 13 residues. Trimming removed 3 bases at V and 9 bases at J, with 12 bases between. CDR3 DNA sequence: TGTGCCAGCAGCTTTTTGGAAGGCGGTGAGCAGTTCTTC. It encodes CASSFLEGGEQFF.

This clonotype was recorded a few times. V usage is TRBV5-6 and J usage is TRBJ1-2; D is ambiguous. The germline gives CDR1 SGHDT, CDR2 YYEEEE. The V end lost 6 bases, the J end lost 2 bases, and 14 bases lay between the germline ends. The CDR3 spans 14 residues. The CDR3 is CASMRAAVNYGYTF. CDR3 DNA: TGTGCCAGCATGCGGGCGGCGGTCAACTATGGCTACACCTTC.

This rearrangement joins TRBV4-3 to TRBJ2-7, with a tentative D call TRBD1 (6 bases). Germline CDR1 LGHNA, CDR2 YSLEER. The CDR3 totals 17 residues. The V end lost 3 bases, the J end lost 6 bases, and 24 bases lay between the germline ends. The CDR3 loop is CASSQDLLGGVRGEQYF. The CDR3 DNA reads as TGCGCCAGCAGCCAGGACCTTCTTGGGGGCGTACGGGGCGAGCAGTACTTC.

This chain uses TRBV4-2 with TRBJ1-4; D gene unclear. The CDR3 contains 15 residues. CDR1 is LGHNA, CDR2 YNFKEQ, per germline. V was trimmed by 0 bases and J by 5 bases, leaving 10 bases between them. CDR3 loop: CASSQELGTNEKLFF. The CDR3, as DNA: TGTGCCAGCAGCCAAGAGCTGGGTACGAATGAAAAACTGTTTTTT.

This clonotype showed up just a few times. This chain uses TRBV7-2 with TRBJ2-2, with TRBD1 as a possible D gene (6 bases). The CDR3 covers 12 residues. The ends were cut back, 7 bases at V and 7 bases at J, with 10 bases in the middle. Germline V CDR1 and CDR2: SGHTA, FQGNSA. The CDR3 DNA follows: TGTGCCAGCATCAGGGGCGGCGGGGAGCTGTTTTTT. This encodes CASIRGGGELFF.

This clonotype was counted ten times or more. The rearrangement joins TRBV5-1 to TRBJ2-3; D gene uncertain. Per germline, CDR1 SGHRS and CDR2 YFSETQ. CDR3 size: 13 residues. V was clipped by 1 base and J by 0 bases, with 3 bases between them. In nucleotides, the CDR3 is TGCGCCAGCAGCTTGCCCAGCACAGATACGCAGTATTTT. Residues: CASSLPSTDTQYF.

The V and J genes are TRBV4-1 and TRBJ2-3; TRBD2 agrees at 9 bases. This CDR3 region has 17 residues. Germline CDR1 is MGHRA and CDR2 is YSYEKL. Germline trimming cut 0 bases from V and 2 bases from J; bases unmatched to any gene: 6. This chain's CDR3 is CASSQDFLAGYTDTQYF. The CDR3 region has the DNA TGCGCCAGCAGCCAAGATTTCCTAGCGGGGTACACAGATACGCAGTATTTT.

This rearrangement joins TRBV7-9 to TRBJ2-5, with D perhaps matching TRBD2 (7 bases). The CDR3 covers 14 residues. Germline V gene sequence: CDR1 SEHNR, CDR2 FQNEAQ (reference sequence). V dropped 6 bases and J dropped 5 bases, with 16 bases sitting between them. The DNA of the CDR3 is TGTGCCAGCAGGCCCGGGGGGCTGGAGGAGACCCAGTACTTC. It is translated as CASRPGGLEETQYF.

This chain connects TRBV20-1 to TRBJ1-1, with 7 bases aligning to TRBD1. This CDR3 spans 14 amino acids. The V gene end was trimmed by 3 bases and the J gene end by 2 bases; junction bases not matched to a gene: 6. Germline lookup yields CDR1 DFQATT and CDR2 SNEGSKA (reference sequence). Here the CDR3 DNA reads TGCAGTGCTAGTAGGGACAGAATTAACACTGAAGCTTTCTTT. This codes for CSASRDRINTEAFF.

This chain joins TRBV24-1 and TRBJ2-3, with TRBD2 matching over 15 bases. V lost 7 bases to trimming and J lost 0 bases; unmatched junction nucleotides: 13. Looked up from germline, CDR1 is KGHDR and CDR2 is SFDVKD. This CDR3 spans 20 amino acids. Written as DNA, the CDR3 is TGTGCCACCAGCGGATTAATAGGGACTAGCGGGGGGACTAGCACAGATACGCAGTATTTT. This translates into CATSGLIGTSGGTSTDTQYF.

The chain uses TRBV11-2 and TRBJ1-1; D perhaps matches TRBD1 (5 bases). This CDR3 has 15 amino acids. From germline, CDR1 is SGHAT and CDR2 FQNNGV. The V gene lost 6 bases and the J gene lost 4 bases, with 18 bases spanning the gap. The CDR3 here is CASSPWGNMVTEAFF. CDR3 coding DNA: TGTGCCAGCAGTCCCTGGGGGAATATGGTCACTGAAGCTTTCTTT.

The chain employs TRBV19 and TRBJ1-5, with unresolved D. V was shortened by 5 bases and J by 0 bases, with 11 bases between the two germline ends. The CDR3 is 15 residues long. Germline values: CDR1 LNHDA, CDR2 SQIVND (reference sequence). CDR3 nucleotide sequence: TGTGCCAGTAGTTGGTCAGCCTATAGCAATCAGCCCCAGCATTTT. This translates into CASSWSAYSNQPQHF.

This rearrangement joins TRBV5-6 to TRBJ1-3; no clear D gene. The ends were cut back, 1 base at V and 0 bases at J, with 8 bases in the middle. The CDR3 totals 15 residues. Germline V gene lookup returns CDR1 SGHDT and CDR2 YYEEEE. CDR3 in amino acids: CASSLPSNSGNTIYF. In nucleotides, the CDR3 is TGTGCCAGCAGCTTGCCGTCAAACTCTGGAAACACCATATATTTT.

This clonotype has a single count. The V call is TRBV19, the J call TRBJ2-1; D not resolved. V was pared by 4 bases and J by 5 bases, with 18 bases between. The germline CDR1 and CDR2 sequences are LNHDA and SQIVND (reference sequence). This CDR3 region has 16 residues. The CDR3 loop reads CASSNFSLPPHNEQFF. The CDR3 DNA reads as TGTGCCAGTAGTAACTTCTCGCTCCCACCGCACAATGAGCAGTTCTTC.

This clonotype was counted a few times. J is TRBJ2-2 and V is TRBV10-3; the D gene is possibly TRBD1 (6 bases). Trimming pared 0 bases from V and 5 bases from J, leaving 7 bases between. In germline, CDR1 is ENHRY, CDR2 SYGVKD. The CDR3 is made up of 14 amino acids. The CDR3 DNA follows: TGTGCCATCAGTGAGTCTCAGGGGACCGGGGAGCTGTTTTTT. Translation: CAISESQGTGELFF.

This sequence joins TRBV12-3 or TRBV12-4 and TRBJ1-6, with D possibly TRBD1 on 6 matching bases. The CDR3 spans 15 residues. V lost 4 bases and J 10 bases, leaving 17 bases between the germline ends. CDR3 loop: CASSSILGGGSPLHF. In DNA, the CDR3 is TGTGCCAGCAGTTCCATTCTTGGGGGCGGCTCACCCCTCCACTTT.